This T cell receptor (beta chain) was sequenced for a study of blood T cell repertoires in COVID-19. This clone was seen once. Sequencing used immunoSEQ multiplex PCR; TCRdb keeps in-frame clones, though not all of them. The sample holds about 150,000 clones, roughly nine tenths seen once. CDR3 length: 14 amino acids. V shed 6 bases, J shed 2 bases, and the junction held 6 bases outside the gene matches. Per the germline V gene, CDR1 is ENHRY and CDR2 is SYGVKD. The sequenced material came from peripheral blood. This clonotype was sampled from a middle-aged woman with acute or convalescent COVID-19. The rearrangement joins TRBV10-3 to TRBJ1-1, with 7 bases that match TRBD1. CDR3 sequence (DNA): TGTGCCATCAGACGGACAGGAAATAACACTGAAGCTTTCTTT. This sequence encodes CAIRRTGNNTEAFF.